The T cell receptor beta chain under discussion was sequenced for a study of blood T cell repertoires in COVID-19. Study overall: Sources were T cells, B-cell-depleted T cells, or PBMCs; the material itself was cDNA or gDNA.

Assay: immunoSEQ multiplex PCR; the TCRdb copy retains only in-frame clones and omits some. The table lists about 180,000 clones, 87% of them singletons. The germline CDR1 and CDR2 sequences are KGHSH and LQKENI. J was trimmed by 4 bases and V by 3 bases; bases with no gene match: 11. This CDR3 is 16 amino acids long. The receptor was isolated from a woman aged 45-60 years with acute or convalescent COVID-19. The chain recombines TRBV18 with TRBJ1-2; 7 bases align to TRBD1. Sample: peripheral blood. CDR3 amino acids: CASSPQEGASTYGYTF. The CDR3 coding sequence is TGTGCCAGCTCACCGCAGGAGGGGGCGAGCACCTATGGCTACACCTTC.